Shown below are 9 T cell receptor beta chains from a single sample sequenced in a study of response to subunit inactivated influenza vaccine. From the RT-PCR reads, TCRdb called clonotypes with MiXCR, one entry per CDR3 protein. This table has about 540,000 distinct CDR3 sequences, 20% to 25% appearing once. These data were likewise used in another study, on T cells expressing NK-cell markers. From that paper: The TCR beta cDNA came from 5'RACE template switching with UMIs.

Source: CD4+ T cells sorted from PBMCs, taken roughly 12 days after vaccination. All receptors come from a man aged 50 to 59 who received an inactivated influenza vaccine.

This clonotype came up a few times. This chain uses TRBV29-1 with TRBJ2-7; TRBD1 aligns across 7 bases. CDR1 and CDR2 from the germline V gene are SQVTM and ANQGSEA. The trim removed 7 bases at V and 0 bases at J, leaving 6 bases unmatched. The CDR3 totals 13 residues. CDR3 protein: CSAEDRYSYEQYF. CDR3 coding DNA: TGCAGCGCAGAGGACAGGTACTCCTACGAGCAGTACTTC.

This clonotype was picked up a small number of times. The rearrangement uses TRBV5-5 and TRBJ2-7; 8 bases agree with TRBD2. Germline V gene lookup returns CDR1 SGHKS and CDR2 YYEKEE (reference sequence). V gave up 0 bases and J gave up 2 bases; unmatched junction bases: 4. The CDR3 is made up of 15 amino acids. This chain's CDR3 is CASSLAGTSTYEQYF. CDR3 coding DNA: TGTGCCAGCAGCTTGGCAGGGACTAGTACCTACGAGCAGTACTTC.

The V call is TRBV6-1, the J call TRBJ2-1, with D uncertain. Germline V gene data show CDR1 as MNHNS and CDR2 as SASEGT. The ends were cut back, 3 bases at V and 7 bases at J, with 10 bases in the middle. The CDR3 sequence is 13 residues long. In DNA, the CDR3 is TGTGCCAGCAGTGAGTCGAACAGTAATGAGCAGTTCTTC. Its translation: CASSESNSNEQFF.

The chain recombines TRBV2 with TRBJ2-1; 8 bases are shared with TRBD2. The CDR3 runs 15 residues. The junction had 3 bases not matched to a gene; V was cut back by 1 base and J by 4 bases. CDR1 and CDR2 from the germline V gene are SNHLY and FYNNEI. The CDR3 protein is CASSEGGGGYNEQFF. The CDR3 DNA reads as TGTGCCAGCAGTGAAGGTGGCGGGGGGTACAATGAGCAGTTCTTC.

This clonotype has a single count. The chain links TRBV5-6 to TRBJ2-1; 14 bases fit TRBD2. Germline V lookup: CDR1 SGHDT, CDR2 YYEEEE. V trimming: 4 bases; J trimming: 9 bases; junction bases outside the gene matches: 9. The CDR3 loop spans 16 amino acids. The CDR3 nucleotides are TGTGCCAGCAGCGCGGGGGGACTAGCGGGAGCATCTGAGCAGTTCTTC. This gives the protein CASSAGGLAGASEQFF.

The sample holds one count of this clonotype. The CDR3 is CASSPGLGLATGELFF. The CDR3 bases are TGTGCCAGTAGTCCTGGGTTGGGTCTTGCTACCGGGGAGCTGTTTTTT. The genes are TRBV19 and TRBJ2-2; no clear D. The V end lost 5 bases, the J end lost 5 bases, and 18 bases lay between the germline ends. Germline CDR1 LNHDA, CDR2 SQIVND (reference sequence). This CDR3 is built from 16 residues.

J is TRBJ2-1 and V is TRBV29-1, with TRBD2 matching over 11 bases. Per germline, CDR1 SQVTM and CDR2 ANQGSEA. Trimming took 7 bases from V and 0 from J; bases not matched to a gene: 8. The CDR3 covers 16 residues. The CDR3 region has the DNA TGCAGCGCGAGAGGTACTAGCGGGAGCTCCTACAATGAGCAGTTCTTC. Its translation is CSARGTSGSSYNEQFF.

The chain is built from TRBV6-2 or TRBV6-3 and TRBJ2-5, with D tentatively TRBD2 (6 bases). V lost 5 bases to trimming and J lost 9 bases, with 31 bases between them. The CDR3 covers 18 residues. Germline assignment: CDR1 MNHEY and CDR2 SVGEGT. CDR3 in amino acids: CASSQRLKSGPGGGAQYF. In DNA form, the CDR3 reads TGTGCCAGCAGTCAACGGCTAAAATCGGGACCCGGCGGCGGGGCCCAGTACTTC.

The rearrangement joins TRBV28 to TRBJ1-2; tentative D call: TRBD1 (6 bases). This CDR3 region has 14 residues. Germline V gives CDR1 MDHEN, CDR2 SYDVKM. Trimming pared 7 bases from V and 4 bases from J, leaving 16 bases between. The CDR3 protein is CASTPLDRSYGYTF. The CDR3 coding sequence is TGTGCCAGCACCCCCCTTGACAGGAGCTATGGCTACACCTTC.